This paragraph reports one TCR beta chain. Its specificity is unknown. Trimming took 8 bases from V and 3 from J; bases not matched to a gene: 3. The CDR3 length is 13 residues. Germline loops: CDR1 MNHNS, CDR2 SASEGT. The sample comes from a study of T cell repertoires in cytomegalovirus infection. The wider study: Selection of CMV epitopes for the study included recently identified HLA-C-restricted and well-studied HLA-B-restricted ones. Matching HLA type, along with CMV infection, was indicated by public TCR beta signatures. Study results and caveats: HLA-C-restricted CMV-specific TCR beta clonotypes were dominant in the ex vivo response. Summed frequency of public TCR beta families distinguished CMV carriers with the relevant HLA.

One entry per CDR3 protein results from TCRdb running MiXCR on the reads. Altogether about 330,000 distinct CDR3 sequences are present, roughly 36% being singletons, with the ten largest covering 13%. The starting material was cultured PBMCs, obtained from culture after CMV antigen stimulation. The clonotype comes from a human donor in good health (CMV status not recorded). Some clones in this sample may be carry-over from other donors' samples. The V gene is TRBV6-1, the J gene TRBJ2-2, with TRBD1 matching 7 bases. This CDR3 reads CASETGYTGELFF. The CDR3 DNA is TGTGCCAGCGAGACAGGGTACACCGGGGAGCTGTTTTTT.